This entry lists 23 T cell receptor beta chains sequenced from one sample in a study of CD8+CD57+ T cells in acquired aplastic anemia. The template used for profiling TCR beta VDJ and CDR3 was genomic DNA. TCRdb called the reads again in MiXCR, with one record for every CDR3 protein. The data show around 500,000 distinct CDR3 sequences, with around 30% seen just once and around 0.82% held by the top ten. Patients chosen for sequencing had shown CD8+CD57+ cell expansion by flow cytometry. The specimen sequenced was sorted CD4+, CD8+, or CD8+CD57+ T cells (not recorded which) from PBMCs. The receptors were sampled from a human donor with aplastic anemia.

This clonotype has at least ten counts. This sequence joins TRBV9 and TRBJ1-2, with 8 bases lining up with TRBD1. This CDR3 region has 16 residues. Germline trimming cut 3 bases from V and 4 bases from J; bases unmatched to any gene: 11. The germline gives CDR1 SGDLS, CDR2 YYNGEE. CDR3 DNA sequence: TGTGCCAGCAGCGCCGATGGACAGGGTCTGGCCTATGGCTACACCTTC. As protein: CASSADGQGLAYGYTF.

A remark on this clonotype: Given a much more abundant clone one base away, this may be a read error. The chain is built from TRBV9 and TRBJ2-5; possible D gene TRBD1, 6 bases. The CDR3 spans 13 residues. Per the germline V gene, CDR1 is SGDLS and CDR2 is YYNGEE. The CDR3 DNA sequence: TGTGTCAGCAGCCCTACAGGGCGGGAGACCCAGTACTTC. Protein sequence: CVSSPTGRETQYF. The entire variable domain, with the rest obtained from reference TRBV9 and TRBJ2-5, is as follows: DSGVTQTPKHLITATGQRVTLRCSPRSGDLSVYWYQQSLDQGLQFLIQYYNGEERAKGNILERFSAQQFPDLHSELNLSSLELGDSALYFCVSSPTGRETQYFGPGTRLLVL.

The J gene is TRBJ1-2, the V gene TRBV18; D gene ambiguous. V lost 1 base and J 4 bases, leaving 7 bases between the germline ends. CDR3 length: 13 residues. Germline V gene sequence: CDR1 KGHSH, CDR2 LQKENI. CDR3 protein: CASSPREPYGYTF. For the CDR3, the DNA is TGTGCCAGCTCACCACGGGAGCCCTATGGCTACACCTTC.

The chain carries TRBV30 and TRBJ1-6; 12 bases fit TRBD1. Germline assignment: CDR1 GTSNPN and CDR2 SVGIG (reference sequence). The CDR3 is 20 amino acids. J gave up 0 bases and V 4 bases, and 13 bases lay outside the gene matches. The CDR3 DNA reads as TGTGCCTGGACGTCCGGGACAGGGGGCGGCCTAGGCTCCTATAATTCACCCCTCCACTTT. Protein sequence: CAWTSGTGGGLGSYNSPLHF.

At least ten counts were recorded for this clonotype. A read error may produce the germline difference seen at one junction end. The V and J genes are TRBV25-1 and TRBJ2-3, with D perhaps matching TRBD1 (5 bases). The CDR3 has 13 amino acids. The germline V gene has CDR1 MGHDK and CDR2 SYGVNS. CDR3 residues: CASSPQGTDTQYF. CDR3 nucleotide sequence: TGTGCCAGCAGTCCGCAGGGAACAGACACGCAGTATTTT.

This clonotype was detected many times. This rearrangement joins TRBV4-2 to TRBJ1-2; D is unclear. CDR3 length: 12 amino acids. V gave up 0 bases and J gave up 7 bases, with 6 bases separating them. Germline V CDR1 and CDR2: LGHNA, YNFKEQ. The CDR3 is CASSQELRGYTF. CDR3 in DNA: TGTGCCAGCAGCCAAGAGTTGCGTGGCTACACCTTC.

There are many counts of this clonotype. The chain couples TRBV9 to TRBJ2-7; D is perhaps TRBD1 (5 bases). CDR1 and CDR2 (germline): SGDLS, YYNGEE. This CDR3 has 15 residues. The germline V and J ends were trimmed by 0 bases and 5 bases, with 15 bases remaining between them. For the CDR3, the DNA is TGTGCCAGCAGCGTAGCTGGCAGGGAAAACGACGAGCAGTACTTC. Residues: CASSVAGRENDEQYF.

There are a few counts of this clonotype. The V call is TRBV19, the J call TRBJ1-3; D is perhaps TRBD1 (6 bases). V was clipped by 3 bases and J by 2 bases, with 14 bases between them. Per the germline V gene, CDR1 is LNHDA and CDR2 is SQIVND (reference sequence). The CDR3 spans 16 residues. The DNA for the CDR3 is TGTGCCAGTAGTATCCGGGGGGGCTCTACTGGAAACACCATATATTTT. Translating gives CASSIRGGSTGNTIYF.

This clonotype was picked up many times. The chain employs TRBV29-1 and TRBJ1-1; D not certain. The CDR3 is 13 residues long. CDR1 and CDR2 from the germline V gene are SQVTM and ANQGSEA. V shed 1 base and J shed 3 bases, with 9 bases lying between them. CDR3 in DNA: TGCAGCGTTGAAGCCCTTGCACACACTGAAGCTTTCTTT. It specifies CSVEALAHTEAFF.

DNA for the CDR3: TGCAGTGCTAGACTGGTAGCGGGAGGGTTGACCTACGAGCAGTACTTC. The encoded protein is CSARLVAGGLTYEQYF. The chain recombines TRBV20-1 with TRBJ2-7; 11 bases align to TRBD2. Germline V gene sequence: CDR1 DFQATT, CDR2 SNEGSKA (reference sequence). The CDR3 contains 16 residues. J lost 2 bases, V lost 2 bases, and 8 bases had no gene match.

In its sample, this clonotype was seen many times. In nucleotides, the CDR3 is TGTGCCAGCAGAAAGGACTCCTACGAGCAGTACTTC. It yields the protein CASRKDSYEQYF. This chain links TRBV12-3 or TRBV12-4 with TRBJ2-7; unclear D gene. The CDR3 has 12 residues. Trimming took off 6 bases at V and 0 bases at J, with 6 bases between the two ends.

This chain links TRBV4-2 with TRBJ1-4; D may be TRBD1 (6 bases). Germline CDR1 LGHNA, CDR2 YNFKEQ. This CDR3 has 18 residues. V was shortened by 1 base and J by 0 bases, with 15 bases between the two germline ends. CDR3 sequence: CASSQGATWTATNEKLFF. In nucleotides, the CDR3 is TGTGCCAGCAGCCAAGGGGCCACCTGGACAGCAACTAATGAAAAACTGTTTTTT.

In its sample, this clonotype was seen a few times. The CDR3 DNA follows: TGTGCCTGGAGCTCAGGGGGGAACGAGCAGTACTTC. It yields the protein CAWSSGGNEQYF. The chain joins TRBV30 to TRBJ2-7; D possibly corresponds to TRBD1 (7 bases). Trimming took off 3 bases at V and 5 bases at J, with 11 bases between the two ends. The CDR3 totals 12 residues. Germline V gene lookup returns CDR1 GTSNPN and CDR2 SVGIG (reference sequence).

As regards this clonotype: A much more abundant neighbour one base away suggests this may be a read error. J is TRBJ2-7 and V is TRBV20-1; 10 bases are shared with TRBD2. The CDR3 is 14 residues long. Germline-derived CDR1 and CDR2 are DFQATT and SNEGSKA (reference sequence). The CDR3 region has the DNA TGCAGTGCTATGGGAACTAGCGGGGCCTACGAGCAGCACTTC. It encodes CSAMGTSGAYEQHF.

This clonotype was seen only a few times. As DNA, the CDR3 is TGTGCCAGCAAGGGGCCTCTAGGTTCGAGCACTAATGAAAAACTGTTTTTT. This sequence encodes CASKGPLGSSTNEKLFF. The chain joins TRBV2 to TRBJ1-4; a possible D gene is TRBD1 (5 bases). Trimming took off 7 bases at V and 2 bases at J, with 20 bases between the two ends. The CDR3 covers 17 residues. Germline-derived CDR1 and CDR2 are SNHLY and FYNNEI.

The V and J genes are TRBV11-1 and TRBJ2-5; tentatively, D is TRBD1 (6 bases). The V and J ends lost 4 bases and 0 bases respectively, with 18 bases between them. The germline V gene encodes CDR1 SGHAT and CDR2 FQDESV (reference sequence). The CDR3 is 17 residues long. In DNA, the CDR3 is TGTGCCAGCAGCTCCAACCCTCGGACAGCGTACCAAGAGACCCAGTACTTC. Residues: CASSSNPRTAYQETQYF.

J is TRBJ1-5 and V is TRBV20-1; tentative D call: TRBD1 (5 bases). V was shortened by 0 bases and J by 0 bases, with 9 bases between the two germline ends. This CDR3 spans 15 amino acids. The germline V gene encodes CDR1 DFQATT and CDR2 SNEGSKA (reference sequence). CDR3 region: CSAREGENSNQPQHF. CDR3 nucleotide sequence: TGCAGTGCTAGAGAGGGGGAGAATAGCAATCAGCCCCAGCATTTT.

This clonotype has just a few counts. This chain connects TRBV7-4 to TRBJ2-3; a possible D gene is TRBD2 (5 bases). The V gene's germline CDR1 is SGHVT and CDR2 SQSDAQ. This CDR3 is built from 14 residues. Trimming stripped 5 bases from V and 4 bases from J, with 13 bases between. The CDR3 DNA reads TGTGCCAGCAGCCCGACGGGGAGTGCAGATACGCAGTATTTT. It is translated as CASSPTGSADTQYF.

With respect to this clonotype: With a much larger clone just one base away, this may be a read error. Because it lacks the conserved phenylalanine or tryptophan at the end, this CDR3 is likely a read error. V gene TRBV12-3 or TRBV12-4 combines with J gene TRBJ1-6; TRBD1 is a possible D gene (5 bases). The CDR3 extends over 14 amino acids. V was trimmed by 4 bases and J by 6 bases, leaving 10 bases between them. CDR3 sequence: CASSSRVFNSPLHS. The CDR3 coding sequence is TGTGCCAGCAGTTCCAGGGTTTTTAATTCACCCCTCCACTCT.

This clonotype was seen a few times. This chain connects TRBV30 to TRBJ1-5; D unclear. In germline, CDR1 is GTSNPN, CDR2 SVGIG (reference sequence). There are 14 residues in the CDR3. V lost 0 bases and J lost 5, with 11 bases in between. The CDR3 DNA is TGTGCCTGGAGTGTACGTCCCGCGGATCAGCCCCAGCATTTT. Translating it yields CAWSVRPADQPQHF.

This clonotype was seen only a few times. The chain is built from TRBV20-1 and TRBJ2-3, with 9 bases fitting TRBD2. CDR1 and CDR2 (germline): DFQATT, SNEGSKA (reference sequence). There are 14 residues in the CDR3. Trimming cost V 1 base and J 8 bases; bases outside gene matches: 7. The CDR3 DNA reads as TGCAGTGCTAGAGTCGGCGGGGGGGCGGTTACGCAGTATTTT. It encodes CSARVGGGAVTQYF.

The CDR3 region has the DNA TGTGCCAGCAGTTTTGGGGGCGCAGGACATTCACCCCTCCACTTT. Its protein is CASSFGGAGHSPLHF. V gene TRBV27 combines with J gene TRBJ1-6; possibly TRBD1 for D (6 bases). The CDR3 covers 15 residues. Germline-derived CDR1 and CDR2 are MNHEY and SMNVEV (reference sequence). Trimming left V 3 bases short and J 8 bases short, with 14 bases between.

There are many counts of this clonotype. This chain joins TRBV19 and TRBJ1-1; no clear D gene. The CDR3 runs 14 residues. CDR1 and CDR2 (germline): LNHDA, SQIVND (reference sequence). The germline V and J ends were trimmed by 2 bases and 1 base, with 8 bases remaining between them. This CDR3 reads CASSIIIGNTEAFF. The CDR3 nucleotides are TGTGCCAGTAGTATAATCATAGGGAACACTGAAGCTTTCTTT.